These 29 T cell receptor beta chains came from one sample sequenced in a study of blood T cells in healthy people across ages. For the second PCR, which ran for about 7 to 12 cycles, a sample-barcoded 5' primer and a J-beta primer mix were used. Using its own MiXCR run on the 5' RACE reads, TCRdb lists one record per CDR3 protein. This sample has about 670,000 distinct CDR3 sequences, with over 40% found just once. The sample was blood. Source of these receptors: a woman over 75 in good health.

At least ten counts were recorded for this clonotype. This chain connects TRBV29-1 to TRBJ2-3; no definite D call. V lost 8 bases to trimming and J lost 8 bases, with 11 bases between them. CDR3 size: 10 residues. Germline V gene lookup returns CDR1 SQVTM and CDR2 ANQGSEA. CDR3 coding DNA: TGCAGCTCCTATGATATTACGCAGTATTTT. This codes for CSSYDITQYF.

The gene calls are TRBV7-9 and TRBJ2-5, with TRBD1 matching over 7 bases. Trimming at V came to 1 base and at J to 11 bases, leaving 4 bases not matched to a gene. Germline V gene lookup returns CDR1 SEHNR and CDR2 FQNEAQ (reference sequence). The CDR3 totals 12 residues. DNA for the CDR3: TGTGCCAGCAGCTTAGGTACAGGGGAACAGTACTTC. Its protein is CASSLGTGEQYF.

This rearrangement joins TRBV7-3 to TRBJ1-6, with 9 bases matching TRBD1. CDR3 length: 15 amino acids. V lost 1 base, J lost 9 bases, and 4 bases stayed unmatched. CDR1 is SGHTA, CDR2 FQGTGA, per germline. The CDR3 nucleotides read TGTGCCAGCAGCTTAAAGGGACAGGGTCTTTCACCCCTCCACTTT. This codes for CASSLKGQGLSPLHF. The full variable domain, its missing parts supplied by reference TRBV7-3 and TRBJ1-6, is GAGVSQTPSNKVTEKGKYVELRCDPISGHTALYWYRQSLGQGPEFLIYFQGTGAADDSGLPNDRFFAVRPEGSVSTLKIQRTERGDSAVYLCASSLKGQGLSPLHFGNGTRLTVT.

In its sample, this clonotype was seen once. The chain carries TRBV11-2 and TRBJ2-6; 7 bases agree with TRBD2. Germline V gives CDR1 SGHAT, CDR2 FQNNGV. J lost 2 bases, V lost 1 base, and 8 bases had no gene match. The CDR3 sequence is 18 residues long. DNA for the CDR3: TGTGCCAGCAGCTTAGGTCTAGCGGCGGTCCCTGGGGCCAACGTCCTGACTTTC. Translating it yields CASSLGLAAVPGANVLTF.

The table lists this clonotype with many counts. DNA for the CDR3: TGTGCCAGCACCCCTGAGCGGGGGGGAATCACAGATACGCAGTATTTT. This gives the protein CASTPERGGITDTQYF. J is TRBJ2-3 and V is TRBV12-3 or TRBV12-4, with 10 bases that match TRBD2. V dropped 7 bases and J dropped 2; count of bases not matched to a gene: 9. This CDR3 is built from 16 residues.

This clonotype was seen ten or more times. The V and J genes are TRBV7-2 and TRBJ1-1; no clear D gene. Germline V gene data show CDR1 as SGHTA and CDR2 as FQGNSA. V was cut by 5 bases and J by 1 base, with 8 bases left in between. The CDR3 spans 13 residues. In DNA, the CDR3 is TGTGCCAGCAGCCCCCGCACGAACACTGAAGCTTTCTTT. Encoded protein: CASSPRTNTEAFF.

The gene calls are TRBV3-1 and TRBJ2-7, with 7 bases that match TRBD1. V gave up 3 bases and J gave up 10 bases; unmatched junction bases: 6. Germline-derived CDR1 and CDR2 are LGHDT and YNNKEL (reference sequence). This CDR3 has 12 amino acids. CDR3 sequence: CASSQATGEQYF. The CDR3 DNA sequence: TGTGCCAGCAGCCAGGCCACAGGGGAACAGTACTTC.

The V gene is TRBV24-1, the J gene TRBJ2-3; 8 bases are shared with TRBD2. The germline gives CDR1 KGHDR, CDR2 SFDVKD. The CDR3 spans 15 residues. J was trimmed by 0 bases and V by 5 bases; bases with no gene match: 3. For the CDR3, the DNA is TGTGCCACCAGTGGTACTAGCGGTAGCACAGATACGCAGTATTTT. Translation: CATSGTSGSTDTQYF.

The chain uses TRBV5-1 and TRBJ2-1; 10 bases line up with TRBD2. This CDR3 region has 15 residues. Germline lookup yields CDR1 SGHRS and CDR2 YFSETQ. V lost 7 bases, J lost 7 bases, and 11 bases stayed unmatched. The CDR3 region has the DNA TGCGCCAGCTACTCACTAGCGGGGAGCGAGAATGAGCAGTTCTTC. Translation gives CASYSLAGSENEQFF.

CDR3 sequence: CASSLWTGGPLYSNQPQHF. CDR3 nucleotides: TGTGCCAGCAGTTTATGGACAGGGGGACCCCTTTATAGCAATCAGCCCCAGCATTTT. The V and J genes are TRBV12-3 or TRBV12-4 and TRBJ1-5; TRBD1 matches at 10 bases. CDR3 size: 19 residues. V lost 2 bases to trimming and J lost 0 bases; unmatched junction nucleotides: 10.

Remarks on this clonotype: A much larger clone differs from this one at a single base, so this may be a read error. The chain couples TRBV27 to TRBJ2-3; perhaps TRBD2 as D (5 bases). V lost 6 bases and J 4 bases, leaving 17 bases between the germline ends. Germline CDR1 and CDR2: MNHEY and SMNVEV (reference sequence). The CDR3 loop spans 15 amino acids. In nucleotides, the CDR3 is TGTGCCAGCAGCCACGCAGTGGGAGTAGCAGATACGCAGTATTTT. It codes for CASSHAVGVADTQYF.

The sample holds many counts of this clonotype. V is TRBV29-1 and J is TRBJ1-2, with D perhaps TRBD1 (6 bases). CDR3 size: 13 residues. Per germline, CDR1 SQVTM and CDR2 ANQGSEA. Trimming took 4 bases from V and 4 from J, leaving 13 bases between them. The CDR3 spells CSVAGGPSYGYTF. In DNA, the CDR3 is TGCAGCGTTGCCGGGGGGCCTTCCTATGGCTACACCTTC.

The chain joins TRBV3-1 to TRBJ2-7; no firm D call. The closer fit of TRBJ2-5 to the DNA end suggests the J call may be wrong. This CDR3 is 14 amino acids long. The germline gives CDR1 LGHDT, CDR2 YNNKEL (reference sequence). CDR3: CASRKARYQETQYF. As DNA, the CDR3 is TGTGCCAGCAGGAAGGCACGCTACCAAGAGACCCAGTACTTC.

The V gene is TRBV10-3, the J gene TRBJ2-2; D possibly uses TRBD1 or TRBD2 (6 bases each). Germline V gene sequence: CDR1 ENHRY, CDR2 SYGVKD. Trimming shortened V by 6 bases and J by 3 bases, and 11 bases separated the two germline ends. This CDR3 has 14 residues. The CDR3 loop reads CAISRGQDTGELFF. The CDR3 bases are TGTGCCATCAGCCGGGGGCAGGACACCGGGGAGCTGTTTTTT.

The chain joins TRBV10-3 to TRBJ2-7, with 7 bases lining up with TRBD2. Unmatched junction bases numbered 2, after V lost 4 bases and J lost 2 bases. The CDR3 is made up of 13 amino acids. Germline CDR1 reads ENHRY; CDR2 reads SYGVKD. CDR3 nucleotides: TGTGCCATCAGTGGTGGGGGGGCCTACGAGCAGTACTTC. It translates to CAISGGGAYEQYF.

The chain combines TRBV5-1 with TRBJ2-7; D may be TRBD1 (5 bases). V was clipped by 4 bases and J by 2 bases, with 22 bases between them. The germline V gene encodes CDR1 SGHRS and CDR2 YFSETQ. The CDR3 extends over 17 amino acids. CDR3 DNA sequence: TGCGCCAGCAGCCCGTCAAAGCAACAGGATAGAACCTACGAGCAGTACTTC. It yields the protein CASSPSKQQDRTYEQYF.

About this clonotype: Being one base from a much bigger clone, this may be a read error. The CDR3 nucleotides are TGTGCCAGCAGCTTACGCAGCCGGGACAGTTATGGCTACACCTTC. Amino acid sequence: CASSLRSRDSYGYTF. The chain couples TRBV7-2 to TRBJ1-2; 7 nucleotides align to TRBD1. Germline trimming cut 2 bases from V and 5 bases from J; bases unmatched to any gene: 8. CDR1 and CDR2 from the germline V gene are SGHTA and FQGNSA. This CDR3 is built from 15 residues.

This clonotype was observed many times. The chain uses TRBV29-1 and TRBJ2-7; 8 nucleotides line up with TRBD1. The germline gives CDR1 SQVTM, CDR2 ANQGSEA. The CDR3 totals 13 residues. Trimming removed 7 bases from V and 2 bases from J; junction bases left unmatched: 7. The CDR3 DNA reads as TGCAGCGCCGGGACAGGACCTACCTACGAGCAGTACTTC. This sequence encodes CSAGTGPTYEQYF.

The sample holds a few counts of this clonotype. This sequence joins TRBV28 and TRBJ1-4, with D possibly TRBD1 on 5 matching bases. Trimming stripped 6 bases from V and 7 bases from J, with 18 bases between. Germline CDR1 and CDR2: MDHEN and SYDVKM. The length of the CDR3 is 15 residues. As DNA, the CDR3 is TGTGCCAGCAGCGGACTCGCGGTGCAGGGTGAAAAACTGTTTTTT. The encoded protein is CASSGLAVQGEKLFF.

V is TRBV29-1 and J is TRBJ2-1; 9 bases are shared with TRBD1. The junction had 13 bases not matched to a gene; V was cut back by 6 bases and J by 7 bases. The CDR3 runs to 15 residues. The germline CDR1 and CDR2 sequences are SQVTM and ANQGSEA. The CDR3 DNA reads TGCAGCGTCGATGAACAGGGGGCGGTTCATAATGAGCAGTTCTTC. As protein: CSVDEQGAVHNEQFF.

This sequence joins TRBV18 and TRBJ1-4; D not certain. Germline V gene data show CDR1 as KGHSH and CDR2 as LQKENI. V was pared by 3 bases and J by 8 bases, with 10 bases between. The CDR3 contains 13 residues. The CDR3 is CASSPRAEEKLFF. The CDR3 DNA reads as TGTGCCAGCTCACCTAGGGCGGAGGAAAAACTGTTTTTT.

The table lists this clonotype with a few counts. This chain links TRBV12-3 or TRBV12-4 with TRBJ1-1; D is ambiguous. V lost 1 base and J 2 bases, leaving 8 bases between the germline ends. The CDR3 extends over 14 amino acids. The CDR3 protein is CASSLVRRNTEAFF. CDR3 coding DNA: TGTGCCAGCAGTTTAGTACGCAGAAACACTGAAGCTTTCTTT.

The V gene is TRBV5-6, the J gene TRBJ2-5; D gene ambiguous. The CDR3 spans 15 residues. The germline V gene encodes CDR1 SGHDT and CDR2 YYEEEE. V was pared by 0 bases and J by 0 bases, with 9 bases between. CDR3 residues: CASSLVPTDQETQYF. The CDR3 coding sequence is TGTGCCAGCAGCTTGGTCCCGACGGACCAAGAGACCCAGTACTTC.

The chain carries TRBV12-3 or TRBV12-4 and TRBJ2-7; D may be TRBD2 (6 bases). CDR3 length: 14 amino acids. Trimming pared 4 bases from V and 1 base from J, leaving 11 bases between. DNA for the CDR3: TGTGCCAGCAGTTCACGGGAGAGATCCTACGAGCAGTACTTC. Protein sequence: CASSSRERSYEQYF.

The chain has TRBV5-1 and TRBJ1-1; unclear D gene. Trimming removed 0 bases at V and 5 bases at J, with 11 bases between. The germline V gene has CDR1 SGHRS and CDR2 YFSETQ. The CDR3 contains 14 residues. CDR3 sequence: CASSLEWSGTEAFF. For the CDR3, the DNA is TGCGCCAGCAGCTTGGAGTGGTCCGGAACTGAAGCTTTCTTT.

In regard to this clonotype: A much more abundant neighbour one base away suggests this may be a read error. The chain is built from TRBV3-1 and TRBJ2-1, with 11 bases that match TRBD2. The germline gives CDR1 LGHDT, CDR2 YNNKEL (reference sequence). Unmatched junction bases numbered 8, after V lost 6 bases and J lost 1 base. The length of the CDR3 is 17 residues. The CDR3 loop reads CASRDAGTSGSYNEQFF. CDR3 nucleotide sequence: TGTGCCAGCAGAGACGCCGGGACTAGCGGATCCTACAATGAGCAGTTCTTC.

The CDR3 sequence: CASSPPLATQYF. The CDR3 DNA reads as TGTGCCAGCAGCCCCCCATTGGCGACCCAGTACTTC. This chain uses TRBV25-1 with TRBJ2-4; no clear D gene. The last part of the DNA fits TRBJ2-5 better; the J call may be wrong. Germline V gene lookup returns CDR1 MGHDK and CDR2 SYGVNS. The CDR3 has 12 amino acids.

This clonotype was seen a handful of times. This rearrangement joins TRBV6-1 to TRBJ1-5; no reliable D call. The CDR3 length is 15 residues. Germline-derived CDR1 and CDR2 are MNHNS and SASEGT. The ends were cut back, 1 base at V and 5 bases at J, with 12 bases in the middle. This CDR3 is CASSEGVSRYQPQHF. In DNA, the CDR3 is TGTGCCAGCAGTGAAGGAGTTAGCAGATATCAGCCCCAGCATTTT.

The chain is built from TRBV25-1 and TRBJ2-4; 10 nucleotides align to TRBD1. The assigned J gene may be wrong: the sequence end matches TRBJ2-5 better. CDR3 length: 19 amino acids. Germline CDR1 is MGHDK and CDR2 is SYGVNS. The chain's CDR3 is CASSGGGGTGAFSRETQYF. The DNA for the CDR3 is TGTGCCAGCAGTGGAGGGGGCGGGACAGGGGCTTTCTCAAGGGAGACCCAGTACTTC.